This record looks at one T cell receptor (beta chain) sequence and its context. This sample is drawn from a study of blood T cell repertoires in COVID-19. The CDR3 is made up of 14 amino acids. The V gene's germline CDR1 is LGHNA and CDR2 YNFKEQ. V lost 1 base, J lost 6 bases, and 4 bases stayed unmatched. In the original processing: For nucleated cells, counts were estimated from reference gene primer amplification. Assay: immunoSEQ multiplex PCR; the TCRdb copy retains only in-frame clones and omits some. The D gene and trimming were derived from the DNA, and the V and J assignments and clone size from that table. The table shows over 35,000 clones, with around 90% occurring only once.

The sequence was obtained from a man between 65 and 85 years old with active COVID-19. The rearrangement links TRBV4-2 to TRBJ2-7; 9 nucleotides align to TRBD2. Sequencing was carried out using peripheral blood. In nucleotides, the CDR3 is TGTGCCAGCAGCCAAGGACTAGCGGCAGGCGAGCAGTACTTC. As protein: CASSQGLAAGEQYF.